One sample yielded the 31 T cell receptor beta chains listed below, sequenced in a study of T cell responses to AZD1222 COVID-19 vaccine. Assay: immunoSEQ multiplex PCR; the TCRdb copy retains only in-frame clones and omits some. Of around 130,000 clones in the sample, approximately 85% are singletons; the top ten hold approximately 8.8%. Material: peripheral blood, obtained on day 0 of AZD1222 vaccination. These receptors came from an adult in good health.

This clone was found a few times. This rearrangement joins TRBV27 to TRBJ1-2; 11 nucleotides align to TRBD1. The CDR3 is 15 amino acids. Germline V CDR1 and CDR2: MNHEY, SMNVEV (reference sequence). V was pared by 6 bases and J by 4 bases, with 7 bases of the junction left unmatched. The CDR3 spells CASRTGQGAFYGYTF. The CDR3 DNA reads TGTGCCAGCAGGACCGGACAGGGGGCTTTCTATGGCTACACCTTC.

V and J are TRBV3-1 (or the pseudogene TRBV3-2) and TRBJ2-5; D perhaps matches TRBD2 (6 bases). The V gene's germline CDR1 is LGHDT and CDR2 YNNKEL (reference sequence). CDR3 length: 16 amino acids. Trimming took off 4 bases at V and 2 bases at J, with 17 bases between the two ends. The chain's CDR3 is CASSRRAGTLQETQYF. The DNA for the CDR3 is TGTGCCAGCAGCCGGAGGGCCGGGACTCTACAAGAGACCCAGTACTTC.

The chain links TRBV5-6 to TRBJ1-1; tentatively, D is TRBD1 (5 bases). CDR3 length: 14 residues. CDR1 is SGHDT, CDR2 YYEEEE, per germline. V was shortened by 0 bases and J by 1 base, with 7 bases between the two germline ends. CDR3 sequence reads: CASSLVGGNTEAFF. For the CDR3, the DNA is TGTGCCAGCAGCTTGGTTGGGGGGAACACTGAAGCTTTCTTT.

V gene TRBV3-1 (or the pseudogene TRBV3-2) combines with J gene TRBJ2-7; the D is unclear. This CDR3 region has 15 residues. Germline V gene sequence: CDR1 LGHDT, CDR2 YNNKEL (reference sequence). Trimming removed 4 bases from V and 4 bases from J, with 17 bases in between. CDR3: CASSLATPLWYEQYF. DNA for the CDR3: TGTGCCAGCAGCCTCGCGACCCCCCTCTGGTACGAGCAGTACTTC.

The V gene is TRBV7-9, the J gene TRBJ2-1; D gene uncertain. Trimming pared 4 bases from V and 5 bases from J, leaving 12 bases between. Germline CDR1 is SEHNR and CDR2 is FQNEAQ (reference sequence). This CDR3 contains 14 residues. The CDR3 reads CASSSWTVDNEQFF. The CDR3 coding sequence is TGTGCCAGCAGCTCCTGGACGGTTGACAATGAGCAGTTCTTC. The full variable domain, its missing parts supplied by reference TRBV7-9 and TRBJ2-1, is DTGVSQNPRHKITKRGQNVTFRCDPISEHNRLYWYRQTLGQGPEFLTYFQNEAQLEKSRLLSDRFSAERPKGSFSTLEIQRTEQGDSAMYLCASSSWTVDNEQFFGPGTRLTVL.

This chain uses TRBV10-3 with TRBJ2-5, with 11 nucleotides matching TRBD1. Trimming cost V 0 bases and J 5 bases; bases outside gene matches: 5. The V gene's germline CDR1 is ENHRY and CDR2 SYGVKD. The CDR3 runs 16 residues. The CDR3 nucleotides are TGTGCCATCAGTGAGTCTATGGACAGGGGGCACGAGACCCAGTACTTC. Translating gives CAISESMDRGHETQYF.

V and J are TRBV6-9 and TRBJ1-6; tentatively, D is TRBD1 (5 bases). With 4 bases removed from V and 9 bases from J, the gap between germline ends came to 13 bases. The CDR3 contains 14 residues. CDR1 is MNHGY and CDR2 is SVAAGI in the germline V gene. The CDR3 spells CASSSGDVASPLHF. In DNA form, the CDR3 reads TGTGCCAGCAGTTCTGGGGACGTAGCTTCACCCCTCCACTTT.

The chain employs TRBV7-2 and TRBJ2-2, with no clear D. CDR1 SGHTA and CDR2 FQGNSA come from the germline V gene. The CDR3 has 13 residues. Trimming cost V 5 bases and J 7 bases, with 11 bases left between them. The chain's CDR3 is CASSPGPDGELFF. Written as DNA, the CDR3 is TGTGCCAGCAGCCCCGGGCCGGACGGGGAGCTGTTTTTT. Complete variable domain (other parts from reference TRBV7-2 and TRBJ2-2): GAGVSQSPSNKVTEKGKDVELRCDPISGHTALYWYRQSLGQGLEFLIYFQGNSAPDKSGLPSDRFSAERTGGSVSTLTIQRTQQEDSAVYLCASSPGPDGELFFGEGSRLTVL.

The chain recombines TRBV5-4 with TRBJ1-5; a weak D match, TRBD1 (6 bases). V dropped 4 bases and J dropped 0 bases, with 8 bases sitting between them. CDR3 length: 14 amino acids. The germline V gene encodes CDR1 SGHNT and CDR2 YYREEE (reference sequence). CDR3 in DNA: TGTGCCAGCAGCGTGGGACATAGCAATCAGCCCCAGCATTTT. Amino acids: CASSVGHSNQPQHF.

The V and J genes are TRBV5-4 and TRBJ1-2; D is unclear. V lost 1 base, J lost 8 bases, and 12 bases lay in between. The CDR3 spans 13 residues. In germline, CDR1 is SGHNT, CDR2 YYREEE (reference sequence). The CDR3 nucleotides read TGTGCCAGCAGCTTGTACTCCCAAGGGGGCTACACCTTC. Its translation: CASSLYSQGGYTF.

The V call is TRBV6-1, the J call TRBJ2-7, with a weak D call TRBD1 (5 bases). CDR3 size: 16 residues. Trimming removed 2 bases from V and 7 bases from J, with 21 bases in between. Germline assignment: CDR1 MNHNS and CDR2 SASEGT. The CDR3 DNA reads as TGTGCCAGCAGTGAACCAGGGAAGGGCCCCGGTGTTGAGCAGTACTTC. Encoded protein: CASSEPGKGPGVEQYF.

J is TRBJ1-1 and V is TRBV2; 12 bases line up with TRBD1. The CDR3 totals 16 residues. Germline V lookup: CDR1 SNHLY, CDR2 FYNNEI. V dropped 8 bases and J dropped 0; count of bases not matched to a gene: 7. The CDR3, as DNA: TGTGCCAGCGGGACAGGGGGCGACGGGATGAACACTGAAGCTTTCTTT. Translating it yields CASGTGGDGMNTEAFF.

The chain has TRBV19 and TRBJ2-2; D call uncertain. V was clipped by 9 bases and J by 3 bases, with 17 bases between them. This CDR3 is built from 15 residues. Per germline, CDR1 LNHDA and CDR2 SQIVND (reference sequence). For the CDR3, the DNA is TGTGCCAGCCATCTAGGGTGGAGAGACACCGGGGAGCTGTTTTTT. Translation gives CASHLGWRDTGELFF. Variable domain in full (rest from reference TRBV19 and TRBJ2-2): DGGITQSPKYLFRKEGQNVTLSCEQNLNHDAMYWYRQDPGQGLRLIYYSQIVNDFQKGDIAEGYSVSREKKESFPLTVTSAQKNPTAFYLCASHLGWRDTGELFFGEGSRLTVL.

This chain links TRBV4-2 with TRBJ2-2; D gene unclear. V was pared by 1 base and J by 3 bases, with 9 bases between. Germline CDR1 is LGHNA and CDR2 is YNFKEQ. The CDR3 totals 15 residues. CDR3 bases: TGTGCCAGCAGCCAAGTACCAGCTGACACCGGGGAGCTGTTTTTT. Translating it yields CASSQVPADTGELFF.

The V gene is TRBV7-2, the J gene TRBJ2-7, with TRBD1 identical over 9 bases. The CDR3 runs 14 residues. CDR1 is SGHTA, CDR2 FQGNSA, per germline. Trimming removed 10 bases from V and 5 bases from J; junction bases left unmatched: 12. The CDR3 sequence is CATTQGTGLHEQYF. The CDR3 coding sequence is TGTGCCACCACTCAAGGGACAGGGTTGCACGAGCAGTACTTC.

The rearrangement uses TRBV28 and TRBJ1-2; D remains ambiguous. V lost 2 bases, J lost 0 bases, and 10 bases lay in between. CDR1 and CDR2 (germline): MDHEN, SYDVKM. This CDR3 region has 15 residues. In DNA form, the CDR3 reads TGTGCCAGCAGTTTAATGTCTGGGGCTAACTATGGCTACACCTTC. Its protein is CASSLMSGANYGYTF.

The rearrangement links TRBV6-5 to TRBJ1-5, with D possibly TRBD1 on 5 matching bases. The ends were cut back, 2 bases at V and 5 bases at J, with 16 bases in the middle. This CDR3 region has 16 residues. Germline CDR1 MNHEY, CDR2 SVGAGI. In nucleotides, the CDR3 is TGTGCCAGCAGTTACGAGGGACCCCGGGCCCATCAGCCCCAGCATTTT. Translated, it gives CASSYEGPRAHQPQHF.

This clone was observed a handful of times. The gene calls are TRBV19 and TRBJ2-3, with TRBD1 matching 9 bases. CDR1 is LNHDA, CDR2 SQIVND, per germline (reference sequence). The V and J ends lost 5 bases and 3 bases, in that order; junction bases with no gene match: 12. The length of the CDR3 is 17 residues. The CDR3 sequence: CASSAPTGTGSTDTQYF. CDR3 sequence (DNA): TGTGCCAGTAGTGCGCCGACCGGGACAGGGTCTACAGATACGCAGTATTTT.

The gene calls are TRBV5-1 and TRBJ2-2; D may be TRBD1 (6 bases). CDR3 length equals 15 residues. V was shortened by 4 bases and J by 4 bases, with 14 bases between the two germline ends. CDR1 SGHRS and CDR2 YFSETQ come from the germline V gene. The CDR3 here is CASSPLTGLTGELFF. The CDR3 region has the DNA TGCGCCAGCAGCCCATTGACAGGTCTCACCGGGGAGCTGTTTTTT. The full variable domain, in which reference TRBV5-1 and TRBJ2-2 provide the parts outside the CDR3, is KAGVTQTPRYLIKTRGQQVTLSCSPISGHRSVSWYQQTPGQGLQFLFEYFSETQRNKGNFPGRFSGRQFSNSRSEMNVSTLELGDSALYLCASSPLTGLTGELFFGEGSRLTVL.

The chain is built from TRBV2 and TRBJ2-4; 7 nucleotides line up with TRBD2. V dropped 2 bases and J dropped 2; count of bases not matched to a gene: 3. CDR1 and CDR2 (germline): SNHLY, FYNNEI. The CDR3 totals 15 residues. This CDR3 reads CASSEWGGSKNIQYF. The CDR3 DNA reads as TGTGCCAGCAGTGAATGGGGAGGGTCCAAAAACATTCAGTACTTC.

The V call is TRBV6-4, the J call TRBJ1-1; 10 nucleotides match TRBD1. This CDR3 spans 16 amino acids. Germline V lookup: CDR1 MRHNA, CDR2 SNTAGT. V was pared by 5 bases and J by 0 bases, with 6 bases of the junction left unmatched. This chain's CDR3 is CASSRTGGGMNTEAFF. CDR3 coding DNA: TGTGCCAGCAGTAGGACAGGGGGAGGAATGAACACTGAAGCTTTCTTT.

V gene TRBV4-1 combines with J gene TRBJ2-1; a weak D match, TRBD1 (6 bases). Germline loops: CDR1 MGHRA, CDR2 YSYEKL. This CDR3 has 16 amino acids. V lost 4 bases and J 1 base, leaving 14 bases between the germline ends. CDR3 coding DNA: TGCGCCAGCAGCCTGAAAGCAGGGGTTTCCTACAATGAGCAGTTCTTC. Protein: CASSLKAGVSYNEQFF.

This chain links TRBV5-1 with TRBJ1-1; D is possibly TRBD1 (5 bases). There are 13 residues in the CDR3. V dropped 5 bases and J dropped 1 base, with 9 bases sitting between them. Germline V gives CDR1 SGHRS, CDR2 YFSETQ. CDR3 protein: CASRGQGNTEAFF. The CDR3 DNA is TGCGCCAGCAGGGGGCAAGGGAACACTGAAGCTTTCTTT.

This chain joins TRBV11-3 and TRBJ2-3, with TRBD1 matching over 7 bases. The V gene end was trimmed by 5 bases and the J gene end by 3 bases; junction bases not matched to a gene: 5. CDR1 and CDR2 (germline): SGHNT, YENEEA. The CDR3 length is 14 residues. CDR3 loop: CASSLRGSTDTQYF. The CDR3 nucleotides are TGTGCCAGCAGCCTCAGGGGGTCGACAGATACGCAGTATTTT.

This chain's CDR3 is CASSVGQGPGANVLTF. The CDR3 DNA is TGTGCCAGTAGTGTGGGACAGGGACCGGGTGCCAACGTCCTGACTTTC. The chain employs TRBV19 and TRBJ2-6, with 9 bases fitting TRBD1. The CDR3 totals 16 residues. V trimming: 5 bases; J trimming: 7 bases; junction bases outside the gene matches: 9. The germline V gene has CDR1 LNHDA and CDR2 SQIVND (reference sequence).

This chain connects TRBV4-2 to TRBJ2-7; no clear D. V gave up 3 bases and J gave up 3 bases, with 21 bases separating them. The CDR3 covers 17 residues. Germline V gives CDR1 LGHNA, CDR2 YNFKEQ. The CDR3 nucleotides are TGTGCCAGCAGCCACGGGCGCCCCGGACCTAGGGACTACGAGCAGTACTTC. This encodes CASSHGRPGPRDYEQYF.

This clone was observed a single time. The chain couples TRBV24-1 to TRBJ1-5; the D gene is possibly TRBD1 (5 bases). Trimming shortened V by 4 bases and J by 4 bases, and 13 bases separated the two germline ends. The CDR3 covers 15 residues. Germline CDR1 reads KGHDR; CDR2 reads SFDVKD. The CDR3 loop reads CATSEGPAGNQPQHF. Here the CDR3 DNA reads TGTGCCACCAGTGAGGGACCAGCCGGGAATCAGCCCCAGCATTTT.

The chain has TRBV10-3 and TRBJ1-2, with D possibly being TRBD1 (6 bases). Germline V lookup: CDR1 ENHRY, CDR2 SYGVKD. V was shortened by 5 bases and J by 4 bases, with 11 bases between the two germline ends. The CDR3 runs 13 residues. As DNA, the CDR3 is TGTGCCATCAGTACAGGGTCGGGCTATGGCTACACCTTC. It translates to CAISTGSGYGYTF.

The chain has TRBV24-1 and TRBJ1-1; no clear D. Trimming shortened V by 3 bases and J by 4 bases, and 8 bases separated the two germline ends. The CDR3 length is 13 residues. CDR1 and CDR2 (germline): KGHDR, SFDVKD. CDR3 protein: CATSDKGGTEAFF. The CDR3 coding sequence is TGTGCCACCAGTGATAAGGGCGGCACTGAAGCTTTCTTT.

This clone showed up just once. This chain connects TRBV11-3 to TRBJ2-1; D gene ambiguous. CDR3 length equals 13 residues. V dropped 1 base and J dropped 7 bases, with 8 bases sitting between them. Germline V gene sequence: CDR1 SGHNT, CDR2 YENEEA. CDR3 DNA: TGTGCCAGCAGCTTAGGGGGTGGGAATGAGCAGTTCTTC. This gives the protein CASSLGGGNEQFF.

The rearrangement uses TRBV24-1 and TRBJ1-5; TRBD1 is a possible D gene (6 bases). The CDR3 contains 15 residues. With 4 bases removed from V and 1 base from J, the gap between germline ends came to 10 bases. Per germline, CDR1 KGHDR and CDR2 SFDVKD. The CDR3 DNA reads TGTGCCACCAGTGAAAGGGGGGACAGCAATCAGCCCCAGCATTTT. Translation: CATSERGDSNQPQHF.